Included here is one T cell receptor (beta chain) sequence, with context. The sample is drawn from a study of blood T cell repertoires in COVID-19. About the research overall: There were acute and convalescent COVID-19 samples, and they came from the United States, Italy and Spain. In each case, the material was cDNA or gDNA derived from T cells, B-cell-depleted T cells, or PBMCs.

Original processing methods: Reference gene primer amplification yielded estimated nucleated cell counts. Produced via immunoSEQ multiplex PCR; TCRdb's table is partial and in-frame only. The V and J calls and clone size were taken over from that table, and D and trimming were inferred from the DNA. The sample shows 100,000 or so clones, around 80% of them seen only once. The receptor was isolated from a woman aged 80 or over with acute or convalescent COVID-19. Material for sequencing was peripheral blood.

CDR3 loop: CASKGEGPTDTQYF. CDR3 bases: TGTGCCAGCAAGGGGGAGGGCCCCACAGATACGCAGTATTTT. The gene calls are TRBV6-6 and TRBJ2-3, with a tentative D call TRBD2 (7 bases). Looked up from germline, CDR1 is MNHNY and CDR2 is SVGAGI (reference sequence). The ends were cut back, 7 bases at V and 2 bases at J, with 13 bases in the middle. CDR3 length equals 14 residues.